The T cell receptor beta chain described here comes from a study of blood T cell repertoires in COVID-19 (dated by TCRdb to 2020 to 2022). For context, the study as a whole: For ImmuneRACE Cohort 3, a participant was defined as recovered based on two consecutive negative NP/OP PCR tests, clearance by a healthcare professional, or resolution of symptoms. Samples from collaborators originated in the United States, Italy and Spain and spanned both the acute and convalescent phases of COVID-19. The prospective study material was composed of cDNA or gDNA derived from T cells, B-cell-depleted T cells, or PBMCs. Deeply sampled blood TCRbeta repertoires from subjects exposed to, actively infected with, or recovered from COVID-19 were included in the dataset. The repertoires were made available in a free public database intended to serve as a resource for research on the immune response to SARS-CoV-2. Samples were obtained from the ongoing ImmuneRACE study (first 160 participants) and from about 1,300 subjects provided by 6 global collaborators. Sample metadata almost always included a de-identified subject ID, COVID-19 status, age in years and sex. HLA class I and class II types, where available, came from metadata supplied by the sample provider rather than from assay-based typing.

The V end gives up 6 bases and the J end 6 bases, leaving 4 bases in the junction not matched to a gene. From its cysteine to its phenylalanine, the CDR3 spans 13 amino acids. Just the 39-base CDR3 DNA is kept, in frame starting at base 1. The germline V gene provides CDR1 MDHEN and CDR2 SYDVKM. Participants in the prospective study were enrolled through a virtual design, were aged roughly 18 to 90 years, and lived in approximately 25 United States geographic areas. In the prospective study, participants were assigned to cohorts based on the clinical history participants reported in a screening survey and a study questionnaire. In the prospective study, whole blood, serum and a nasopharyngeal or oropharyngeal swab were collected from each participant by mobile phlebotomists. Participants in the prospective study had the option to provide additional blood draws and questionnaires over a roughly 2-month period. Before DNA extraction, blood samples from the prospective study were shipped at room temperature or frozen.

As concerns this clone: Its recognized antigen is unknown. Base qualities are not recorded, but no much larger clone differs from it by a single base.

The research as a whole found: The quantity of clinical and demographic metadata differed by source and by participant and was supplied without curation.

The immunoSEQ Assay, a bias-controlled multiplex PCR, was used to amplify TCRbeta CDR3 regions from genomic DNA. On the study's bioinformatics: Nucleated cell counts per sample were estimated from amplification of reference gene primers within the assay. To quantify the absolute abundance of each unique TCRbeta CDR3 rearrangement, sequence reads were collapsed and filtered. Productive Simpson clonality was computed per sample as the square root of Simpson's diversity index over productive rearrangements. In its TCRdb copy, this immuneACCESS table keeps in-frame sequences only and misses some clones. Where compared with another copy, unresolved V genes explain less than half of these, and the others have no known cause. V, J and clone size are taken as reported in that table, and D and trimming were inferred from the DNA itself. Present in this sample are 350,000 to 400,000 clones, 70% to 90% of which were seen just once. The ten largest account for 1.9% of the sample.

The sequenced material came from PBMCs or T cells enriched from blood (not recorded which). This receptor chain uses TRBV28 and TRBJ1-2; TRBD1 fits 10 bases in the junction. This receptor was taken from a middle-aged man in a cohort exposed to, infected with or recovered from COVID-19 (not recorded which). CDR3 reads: CASSWDRGHGYTF. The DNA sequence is TGTGCCAGCAGCTGGGACAGGGGTCATGGCTACACCTTC.